Below, 6 T cell receptor beta chains from the same sample are listed, as sequenced in a study of EBV T-cell therapy then PD-1 blockade in nasopharyngeal carcinoma. Their antigen targets remain unknown. Assay: immunoSEQ multiplex PCR; the TCRdb copy retains only in-frame clones and omits some. The sample holds about 23,000 clones, over 75% seen once. The treatment: AdE1-LMPpoly-expanded autologous EBV-specific T-cell therapy followed by anti-PD-1 nivolumab. The sequences come from CD8+ T cells from blood, collected at approximately day 60 from a patient whose treatment included autologous EBV-specific T cells and nivolumab. The receptors here all came from a man between 35 and 55 years old with nasopharyngeal carcinoma.

The chain couples TRBV29-1 to TRBJ1-2; the D gene is possibly TRBD1 (6 bases). CDR1 is SQVTM, CDR2 ANQGSEA, per germline. The length of the CDR3 is 14 residues. V was clipped by 1 base and J by 4 bases, with 13 bases between them. In DNA, the CDR3 is TGCAGCGTTGAAGCTGTAGGGGGTGGCTATGGCTACACCTTC. It codes for CSVEAVGGGYGYTF.

In this sample, this clone turned up once. V gene TRBV3-1 (or the pseudogene TRBV3-2) combines with J gene TRBJ2-5; tentatively, D is TRBD2 (6 bases). Germline values: CDR1 LGHDT, CDR2 YNNKEL (reference sequence). CDR3 length: 15 amino acids. V was cut by 1 base and J by 2 bases, with 11 bases left in between. CDR3 in DNA: TGTGCCAGCAGCCAAGTCGGACTACGACAAGAGACCCAGTACTTC. Translating it yields CASSQVGLRQETQYF.

This sequence joins TRBV5-5 and TRBJ2-7, with D perhaps matching TRBD1 (6 bases). The CDR3 extends over 13 amino acids. The V end lost 0 bases, the J end lost 3 bases, and 7 bases lay between the germline ends. Germline CDR1 is SGHKS and CDR2 is YYEKEE (reference sequence). CDR3 coding DNA: TGTGCCAGCAGCTTGGGGACAGACTACGAGCAGTACTTC. Protein sequence: CASSLGTDYEQYF.

A few counts support this clone. The chain carries TRBV14 and TRBJ2-7; D is uncertain. Germline assignment: CDR1 SGHDN and CDR2 FVKESK. V gave up 6 bases and J gave up 4 bases, with 10 bases separating them. The CDR3 is made up of 12 amino acids. Here the CDR3 reads CASRDDEYEQYF. The DNA of the CDR3 is TGTGCCAGCAGGGATGACGAGTACGAGCAGTACTTC.

The gene calls are TRBV6-4 and TRBJ2-2; 11 bases align to TRBD1. The length of the CDR3 is 15 residues. V trimming: 2 bases; J trimming: 4 bases; junction bases outside the gene matches: 0. Per germline, CDR1 MRHNA and CDR2 SNTAGT. The CDR3 here is CASSDGTGGTGELFF. For the CDR3, the DNA is TGTGCCAGCAGTGACGGGACAGGGGGCACCGGGGAGCTGTTTTTT.

The V and J genes are TRBV7-9 and TRBJ1-1; weak D call: TRBD1 (5 bases). The CDR3 consists of 12 residues. Germline lookup yields CDR1 SEHNR and CDR2 FQNEAQ (reference sequence). The germline V and J ends were trimmed by 7 bases and 4 bases, with 10 bases remaining between them. The chain's CDR3 is CASTGGFTEAFF. DNA of the CDR3: TGTGCCAGCACCGGGGGGTTCACTGAAGCTTTCTTT.